This T cell receptor beta chain was sequenced during a study of glioma-infiltrating T cells after dendritic cell vaccination. The length of the CDR3 is 14 residues. Trimming at V came to 5 bases and at J to 2 bases, leaving 5 bases not matched to a gene. CDR1 SNHLY and CDR2 FYNNEI come from the germline V gene. This clone was found once. Profiled with immunoSEQ multiplex PCR; TCRdb holds only in-frame clones, not every one. The sample records around 100,000 clones, 81% being singletons. The sequenced sample was blood, obtained before dendritic cell vaccination. This clonotype was sampled from a human donor with glioblastoma. The rearrangement links TRBV2 to TRBJ1-2; TRBD1 matches at 7 bases. The CDR3 region is CASSPQGGNYGYTF. In DNA form, the CDR3 reads TGTGCCAGCAGTCCCCAGGGGGGAAACTATGGCTACACCTTC.